What follows are 28 T cell receptor beta chains derived from one specimen sequenced in a study of blood T cell repertoires in COVID-19. Sequencing used immunoSEQ multiplex PCR; TCRdb keeps in-frame clones, though not all of them. The table has roughly 200,000 clones, roughly four fifths seen once. The source material was peripheral blood. These receptors were obtained from a woman older than 75 with COVID-19, enrolled during active disease.

On this clone itself: At one end, the junction sequence differs from germline, possibly due to a read error. J is TRBJ1-2 and V is TRBV20-1; 8 bases match TRBD1. The germline gives CDR1 DFQATT, CDR2 SNEGSKA (reference sequence). This CDR3 region has 14 residues. CDR3 sequence reads: CSASVSTGVYGHTF. The CDR3 DNA follows: TGCAGTGCTAGTGTCTCGACAGGGGTCTATGGCCACACCTTC.

A single count supports this clone. V is TRBV6-1 and J is TRBJ2-5; the D is unclear. V was pared by 2 bases and J by 5 bases, with 9 bases between. Germline-derived CDR1 and CDR2 are MNHNS and SASEGT. This CDR3 contains 13 residues. CDR3: CASSEPGSETQYF. CDR3 nucleotide sequence: TGTGCCAGCAGTGAACCAGGTTCGGAGACCCAGTACTTC.

The chain combines TRBV6-5 with TRBJ1-4; D possibly corresponds to TRBD1 (6 bases). CDR3 size: 16 residues. V shed 2 bases and J shed 0 bases, with 10 bases lying between them. Germline CDR1 reads MNHEY; CDR2 reads SVGAGI. CDR3 DNA sequence: TGTGCCAGCAGTTACGGACAGACTGCAACTAATGAAAAACTGTTTTTT. Its translation is CASSYGQTATNEKLFF.

The chain links TRBV5-1 to TRBJ2-1, with TRBD2 matching over 8 bases. Germline V gene lookup returns CDR1 SGHRS and CDR2 YFSETQ. Trimming at V came to 4 bases and at J to 9 bases, leaving 15 bases not matched to a gene. The CDR3 has 16 residues. This CDR3 reads CASSPGASQRGIEQFF. The CDR3 DNA reads TGCGCCAGCAGCCCTGGGGCCTCCCAGCGGGGGATTGAGCAGTTCTTC.

The chain recombines TRBV2 with TRBJ1-5; TRBD1 is a possible D gene (5 bases). The CDR3 totals 14 residues. Germline assignment: CDR1 SNHLY and CDR2 FYNNEI. Trimming removed 3 bases at V and 3 bases at J, with 9 bases between. CDR3 sequence (DNA): TGTGCCAGCAGTGAGGCAGGGAACAATCAGCCCCAGCATTTT. The encoded protein is CASSEAGNNQPQHF.

This chain connects TRBV5-3 to TRBJ2-7; TRBD2 aligns across 10 bases. TRBV5-3 is reported as an ORF; its role is uncertain. After removal of 3 bases from V and 0 bases from J, the junction contained 15 bases not matched to a gene. There are 19 residues in the CDR3. Here the CDR3 DNA reads TGTGCCAGAAGCTCACTACAGGGCACAAGCGGGGGGGCCTCCTACGAGCAGTACTTC. As protein: CARSSLQGTSGGASYEQYF.

CDR3 sequence: CASSPRHRVDTGELFF. DNA for the CDR3: TGTGCCAGCTCACCACGTCACAGGGTAGACACCGGGGAGCTGTTTTTT. This chain joins TRBV18 and TRBJ2-2; perhaps TRBD1 as D (6 bases). The CDR3 consists of 16 residues. Looked up from germline, CDR1 is KGHSH and CDR2 is LQKENI. V lost 1 base to trimming and J lost 3 bases, with 12 bases between them.

The chain employs TRBV7-2 and TRBJ1-5; a weak D match, TRBD1 (5 bases). The CDR3 has 13 amino acids. Germline V CDR1 and CDR2: SGHTA, FQGNSA. V dropped 5 bases and J dropped 7 bases, with 12 bases sitting between them. The CDR3 spells CASSVGGLQPQHF. The CDR3 nucleotides are TGTGCCAGCAGCGTCGGGGGGTTACAGCCCCAGCATTTT.

This clone was seen only a few times. The chain has TRBV3-1 (or the pseudogene TRBV3-2) and TRBJ2-1, with 7 bases lining up with TRBD2. CDR3 length: 15 residues. Germline V gives CDR1 LGHDT, CDR2 YNNKEL (reference sequence). V trimming: 4 bases; J trimming: 6 bases; junction bases outside the gene matches: 9. CDR3 residues: CASSLGTTSGNEQFF. The CDR3 DNA follows: TGTGCCAGCAGCCTCGGGACTACCTCCGGCAATGAGCAGTTCTTC.

The rearrangement uses TRBV6-8 and TRBJ2-7, with unresolved D. Trimming removed 6 bases from V and 3 bases from J, with 9 bases in between. This CDR3 has 12 amino acids. The germline CDR1 and CDR2 sequences are MNHGY and SAAAGT. CDR3 coding DNA: TGTGCCAGCAGACTTGACAACTACGAGCAGTACTTC. Protein: CASRLDNYEQYF.

The chain carries TRBV9 and TRBJ2-7; 7 bases match TRBD1. The germline V gene encodes CDR1 SGDLS and CDR2 YYNGEE. The V segment lost 0 bases and the J segment 0 bases; nucleotides outside the gene matches: 6. The CDR3 has 16 amino acids. The CDR3, as DNA: TGTGCCAGCAGCGTAGGACAGGGCTCGAGCTCCTACGAGCAGTACTTC. Translation: CASSVGQGSSSYEQYF.

The chain recombines TRBV27 with TRBJ2-3; 7 bases align to TRBD2. V trimming: 6 bases; J trimming: 1 base; junction bases outside the gene matches: 4. Germline V gives CDR1 MNHEY, CDR2 SMNVEV (reference sequence). The CDR3 covers 14 residues. This CDR3 is CASRPSGGTDTQYF. CDR3 DNA: TGTGCCAGCAGACCCAGCGGGGGCACAGATACGCAGTATTTT.

The chain combines TRBV5-5 with TRBJ1-1, with a weak D call TRBD1 (6 bases). Trimming pared 4 bases from V and 6 bases from J, leaving 13 bases between. Germline V gives CDR1 SGHKS, CDR2 YYEKEE (reference sequence). The length of the CDR3 is 13 residues. The CDR3 spells CASSEVRGPEAFF. As DNA, the CDR3 is TGTGCCAGCAGCGAGGTCAGGGGTCCTGAAGCTTTCTTT.

V usage is TRBV19 and J usage is TRBJ1-4; TRBD1 is a possible D gene (6 bases). Trimming removed 10 bases from V and 0 bases from J, with 15 bases in between. Germline CDR1 LNHDA, CDR2 SQIVND (reference sequence). The CDR3 has 15 amino acids. The DNA for the CDR3 is TGTGCCACCACGGACAGCCTAGCAACTAATGAAAAACTGTTTTTT. Translated: CATTDSLATNEKLFF.

The V gene is TRBV6-1, the J gene TRBJ2-6; a possible D gene is TRBD1 (5 bases). Trimming took 1 base from V and 1 from J, leaving 11 bases between them. The length of the CDR3 is 17 residues. The germline V gene has CDR1 MNHNS and CDR2 SASEGT. The CDR3 region has the DNA TGTGCCAGCAGTGAAGACCCCCCAGGGTCTGGGGCCAACGTCCTGACTTTC. This gives the protein CASSEDPPGSGANVLTF.

The CDR3: CASSFGTGQETQYF. The CDR3 nucleotides are TGCGCCAGCAGCTTTGGGACAGGGCAAGAGACCCAGTACTTC. The chain is built from TRBV5-1 and TRBJ2-5; 9 bases are shared with TRBD1. V lost 2 bases and J lost 2; bases outside the gene matches: 1. The length of the CDR3 is 14 residues. The V gene's germline CDR1 is SGHRS and CDR2 YFSETQ.

V gene TRBV5-5 combines with J gene TRBJ1-5; TRBD1 is a possible D gene (5 bases). This CDR3 contains 15 residues. V dropped 0 bases and J dropped 7 bases, with 14 bases sitting between them. The germline CDR1 and CDR2 sequences are SGHKS and YYEKEE (reference sequence). The CDR3 loop reads CASSLGRGVGQPQHF. In nucleotides, the CDR3 is TGTGCCAGCAGCTTGGGCCGGGGGGTGGGGCAGCCCCAGCATTTT. Combining the CDR3 with reference TRBV5-5 and TRBJ1-5 gives the whole variable domain DAGVTQSPTHLIKTRGQQVTLRCSPISGHKSVSWYQQVLGQGPQFIFQYYEKEERGRGNFPDRFSARQFPNYSSELNVNALLLGDSALYLCASSLGRGVGQPQHFGDGTRLSIL.

The rearrangement joins TRBV2 to TRBJ2-1; tentative D call: TRBD2 (5 bases). The V end was cut by 6 bases, the J end by 8 bases, with 11 bases between. The CDR3 is 12 residues long. The germline V gene encodes CDR1 SNHLY and CDR2 FYNNEI. DNA of the CDR3: TGTGCCAGCAGATACGCCGGGGATGAGCAGTTCTTC. This translates into CASRYAGDEQFF.

The V call is TRBV2, the J call TRBJ2-1; 10 nucleotides line up with TRBD1. Germline assignment: CDR1 SNHLY and CDR2 FYNNEI. The CDR3 is 15 residues long. With 5 bases clipped from V and 5 bases from J, the junction kept 6 bases outside the gene matches. The CDR3 loop is CASSSTGGYHNEQFF. CDR3 sequence (DNA): TGTGCCAGCAGTTCGACAGGGGGCTACCACAATGAGCAGTTCTTC.

This clone has more than one count but fewer than ten. The gene calls are TRBV10-2 and TRBJ2-3, with 7 bases that match TRBD2. Germline-derived CDR1 and CDR2 are WSHSY and SAAADI. V was clipped by 8 bases and J by 6 bases; unmatched bases: 2. There are 11 residues in the CDR3. The CDR3 spells CASGEGDTQYF. CDR3 in DNA: TGCGCCAGCGGGGAGGGGGATACGCAGTATTTT.

Only one count was recorded for this clone. Other DNA sequences of this sample code for an identical CDR3. The rearrangement links TRBV12-3 or TRBV12-4 to TRBJ1-1; D is uncertain. Trimming stripped 3 bases from V and 4 bases from J, with 6 bases between. The CDR3 loop spans 12 amino acids. The CDR3 protein is CASSFSGTEAFF. CDR3 DNA: TGTGCCAGCAGTTTCAGTGGCACTGAAGCTTTCTTT.

This clone appeared a few times. J is TRBJ2-1 and V is TRBV7-2, with 8 positions matching TRBD1. The V gene end was trimmed by 5 bases and the J gene end by 10 bases; junction bases not matched to a gene: 10. Germline-derived CDR1 and CDR2 are SGHTA and FQGNSA. The CDR3 totals 14 residues. The CDR3 reads CASSPLPGQGEQFF. CDR3 nucleotide sequence: TGTGCCAGCAGCCCGCTACCCGGACAGGGAGAGCAGTTCTTC.

The genes are TRBV29-1 and TRBJ1-1, with D unclear. CDR1 SQVTM and CDR2 ANQGSEA come from the germline V gene. The CDR3 contains 13 residues. V shed 2 bases and J shed 4 bases, with 11 bases lying between them. The CDR3 protein is CSVERQAGTEAFF. CDR3 nucleotides: TGCAGCGTTGAACGTCAGGCAGGCACTGAAGCTTTCTTT.

V and J are TRBV10-2 and TRBJ2-1; 14 bases map to TRBD2. V trimming: 3 bases; J trimming: 9 bases; junction bases outside the gene matches: 7. The length of the CDR3 is 16 residues. Germline V gene data show CDR1 as WSHSY and CDR2 as SAAADI. The CDR3 sequence: CASSERLAGGLGEQFF. The DNA for the CDR3 is TGCGCCAGCAGTGAAAGACTAGCGGGGGGGTTGGGTGAGCAGTTCTTC.

The rearrangement joins TRBV9 to TRBJ2-5; D gene uncertain. Germline-derived CDR1 and CDR2 are SGDLS and YYNGEE. V lost 0 bases to trimming and J lost 3 bases, with 9 bases between them. The CDR3 has 14 amino acids. The CDR3 DNA sequence: TGTGCCAGCAGCGTAGGGGTCCGGGAAGAGACCCAGTACTTC. Its translation is CASSVGVREETQYF.

The chain combines TRBV6-1 with TRBJ2-7; 9 bases align to TRBD1. This CDR3 region has 17 residues. Unmatched junction bases numbered 11, after V lost 3 bases and J lost 2 bases. Looked up from germline, CDR1 is MNHNS and CDR2 is SASEGT. CDR3 region: CASSESRDRALTYEQYF. The CDR3 DNA reads as TGTGCCAGCAGTGAGTCCCGGGACAGGGCCCTAACCTACGAGCAGTACTTC.

The chain links TRBV12-5 to TRBJ2-7, with TRBD1 matching over 9 bases. CDR1 is LGHNT and CDR2 is FRNRAP in the germline V gene. The CDR3 has 15 residues. V was clipped by 2 bases and J by 3 bases; unmatched bases: 5. The CDR3 region has the DNA TGTGCTAGTGGTTTGCCGACAGGGGGTGGCTACGAGCAGTACTTC. Amino acid sequence: CASGLPTGGGYEQYF.

This clone was counted once. The chain carries TRBV6-1 and TRBJ2-7; D is unclear. Trimming took off 0 bases at V and 0 bases at J, with 6 bases between the two ends. The CDR3 has 14 amino acids. CDR1 and CDR2 (germline): MNHNS, SASEGT. CDR3 region: CASSEAQNSYEQYF. DNA for the CDR3: TGTGCCAGCAGTGAAGCACAAAACTCCTACGAGCAGTACTTC.